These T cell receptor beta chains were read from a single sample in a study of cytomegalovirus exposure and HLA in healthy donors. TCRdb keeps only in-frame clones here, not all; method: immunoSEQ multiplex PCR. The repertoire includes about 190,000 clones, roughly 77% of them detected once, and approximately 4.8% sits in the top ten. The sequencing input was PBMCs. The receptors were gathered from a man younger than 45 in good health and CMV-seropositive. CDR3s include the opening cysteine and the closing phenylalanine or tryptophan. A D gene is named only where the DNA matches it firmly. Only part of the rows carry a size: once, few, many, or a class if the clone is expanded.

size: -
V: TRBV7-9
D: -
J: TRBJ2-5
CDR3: CASSSDRWETQYF
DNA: TGTGCCAGCAGCTCGGACAGATGGGAGACCCAGTACTTC

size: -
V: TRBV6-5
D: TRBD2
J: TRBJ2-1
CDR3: CASSFRLAGGREQFF
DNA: TGTGCCAGCAGTTTCAGACTAGCGGGGGGTCGGGAGCAGTTCTTC

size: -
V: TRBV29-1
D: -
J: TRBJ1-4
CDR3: CSVGSQGEKLFF
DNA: TGCAGCGTTGGGTCACAGGGCGAAAAACTGTTTTTT

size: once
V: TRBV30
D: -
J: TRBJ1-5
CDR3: CAWSRGATQPQHF
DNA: TGTGCCTGGAGTCGGGGGGCGACTCAGCCCCAGCATTTT

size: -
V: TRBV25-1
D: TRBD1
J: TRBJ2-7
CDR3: CASSERTGVHEQYF
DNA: TGTGCCAGCAGTGAAAGAACAGGGGTCCACGAGCAGTACTTC

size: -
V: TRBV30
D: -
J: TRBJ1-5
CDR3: CALGGNSNQPQHF
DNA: TGTGCCCTCGGGGGGAATAGCAATCAGCCCCAGCATTTT

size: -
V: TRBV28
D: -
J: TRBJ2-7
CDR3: CASSFSDLRGEQYF
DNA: TGTGCCAGCAGTTTCTCTGACCTTCGGGGCGAGCAGTACTTC

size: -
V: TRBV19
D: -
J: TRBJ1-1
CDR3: CASTYSGVGTEAFF
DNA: TGTGCCAGTACCTACTCGGGGGTAGGCACTGAAGCTTTCTTT

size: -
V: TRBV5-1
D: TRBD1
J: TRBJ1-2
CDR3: CASSSDPWDSGRSVTF
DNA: TGCGCCAGCAGCTCGGACCCCTGGGACAGCGGGCGGAGCGTCACCTTC

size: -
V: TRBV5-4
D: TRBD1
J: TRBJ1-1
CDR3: CASSLRDRGRATEAFF
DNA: TGTGCCAGCAGCCTCCGGGACAGGGGGCGCGCCACTGAAGCTTTCTTT

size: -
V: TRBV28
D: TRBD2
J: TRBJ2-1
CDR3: CASSPLGLAGAYNEQFF
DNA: TGTGCCAGCAGCCCCTTGGGCCTAGCGGGAGCCTACAATGAGCAGTTCTTC

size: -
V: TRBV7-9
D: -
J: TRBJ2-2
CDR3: CATLPGIATGELFF
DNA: TGTGCCACTCTACCGGGGATAGCCACCGGGGAGCTGTTTTTT

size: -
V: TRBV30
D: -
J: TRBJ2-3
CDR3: CAWSKASRGDTQYF
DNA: TGTGCCTGGAGTAAGGCCTCTCGGGGGGATACGCAGTATTTT

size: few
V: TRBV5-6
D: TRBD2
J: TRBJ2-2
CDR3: CASSSLRTSGTTGELFF
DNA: TGTGCCAGCAGCTCACTTAGGACTAGCGGGACAACCGGGGAGCTGTTTTTT

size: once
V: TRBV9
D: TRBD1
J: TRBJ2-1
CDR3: CASSVGEGGSVF
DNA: TGTGCCAGCAGCGTAGGAGAAGGGGGCTCAGTCTTC

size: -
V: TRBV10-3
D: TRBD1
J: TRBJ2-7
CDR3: CATRDREVHEQYF
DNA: TGTGCCACGCGGGACAGGGAGGTACACGAGCAGTACTTC

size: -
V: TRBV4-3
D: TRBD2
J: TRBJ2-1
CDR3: CASSPRTSGGAKYNEQFF
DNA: TGCGCCAGCAGCCCCCGGACTAGCGGGGGGGCCAAATACAATGAGCAGTTCTTC

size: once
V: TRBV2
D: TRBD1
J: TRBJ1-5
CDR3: CASMKGQGSQPQHF
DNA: TGTGCCAGCATGAAGGGACAGGGAAGCCAGCCCCAGCATTTT

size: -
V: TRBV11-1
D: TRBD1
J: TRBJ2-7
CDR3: CASSPDRGSYEQYF
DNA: TGTGCCAGCAGCCCGGACAGGGGCTCCTACGAGCAGTACTTC

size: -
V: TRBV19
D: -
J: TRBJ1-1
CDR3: CASSILGGNTEAFF
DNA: TGTGCCAGTAGTATATTAGGGGGGAACACTGAAGCTTTCTTT

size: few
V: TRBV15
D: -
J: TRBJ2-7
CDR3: CATSRGGPAVYEQYF
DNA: TGTGCCACCAGCAGAGGCGGGCCAGCGGTCTACGAGCAGTACTTC

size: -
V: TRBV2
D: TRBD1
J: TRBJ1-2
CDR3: CASRGQGSFSYTF
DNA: TGTGCCAGCAGGGGACAGGGCAGTTTCAGCTACACCTTC

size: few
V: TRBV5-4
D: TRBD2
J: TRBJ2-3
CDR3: CASSTGLAGAISTDTQYF
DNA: TGTGCCAGCAGCACCGGACTAGCGGGAGCCATCAGCACAGATACGCAGTATTTT

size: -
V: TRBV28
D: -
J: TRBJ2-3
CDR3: CASSLAPMGTDTQYF
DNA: TGTGCCAGCAGTTTAGCTCCTATGGGCACAGATACGCAGTATTTT

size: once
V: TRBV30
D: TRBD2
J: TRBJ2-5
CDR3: CAWSGTSGILYQETQYF
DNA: TGTGCCTGGAGCGGGACTAGCGGGATATTATACCAAGAGACCCAGTACTTC

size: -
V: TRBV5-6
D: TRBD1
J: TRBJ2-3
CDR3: CASSLGPDRATDTQYF
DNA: TGTGCCAGCAGCTTGGGTCCGGACAGGGCCACAGATACGCAGTATTTT

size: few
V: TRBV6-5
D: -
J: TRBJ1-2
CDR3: CASRPTGPLNYGYTF
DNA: TGTGCCAGCAGACCAACAGGGCCCCTTAACTATGGCTACACCTTC

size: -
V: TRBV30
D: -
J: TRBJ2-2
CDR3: CAYLRGLTTGELFF
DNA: TGTGCCTACCTGCGGGGATTGACGACCGGGGAGCTGTTTTTT

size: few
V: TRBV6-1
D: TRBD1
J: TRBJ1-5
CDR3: CASWSGQGDRQPQHF
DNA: TGTGCCAGCTGGTCGGGACAGGGAGATAGACAGCCCCAGCATTTT

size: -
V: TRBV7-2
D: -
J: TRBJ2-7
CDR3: CASSLAGPPTYEQYF
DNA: TGTGCCAGCAGCTTGGCAGGCCCACCTACCTACGAGCAGTACTTC

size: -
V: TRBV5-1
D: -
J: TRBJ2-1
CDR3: CASSLGGDLNEQFF
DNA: TGCGCCAGCAGCTTGGGGGGGGATTTGAATGAGCAGTTCTTC

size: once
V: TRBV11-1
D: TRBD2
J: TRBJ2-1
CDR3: CASSAIAGSYVHEQFF
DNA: TGTGCCAGCAGCGCTATAGCGGGAAGTTATGTCCATGAGCAGTTCTTC

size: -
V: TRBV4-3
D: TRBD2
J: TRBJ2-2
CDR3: CASSQEGSSGGRDTGELFF
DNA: TGCGCCAGCAGCCAAGAAGGGTCGAGCGGGGGGCGGGACACCGGGGAGCTGTTTTTT

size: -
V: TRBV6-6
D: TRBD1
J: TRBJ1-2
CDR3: CASRTGGAEYGYTF
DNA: TGTGCCAGCAGGACAGGGGGCGCGGAATATGGCTACACCTTC

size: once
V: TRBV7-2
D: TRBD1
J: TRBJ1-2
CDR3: CASSLNSRGQGWSGYTF
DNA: TGTGCCAGCAGCTTAAATTCCAGGGGACAGGGGTGGAGTGGCTACACCTTC

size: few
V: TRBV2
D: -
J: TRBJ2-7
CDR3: CASSLGQGSYEQYF
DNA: TGTGCCAGCAGCTTAGGGCAGGGCTCCTACGAGCAGTACTTC

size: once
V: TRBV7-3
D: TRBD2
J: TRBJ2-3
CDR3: CASSLRATGLAGVADTQYF
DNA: TGTGCCAGCAGCTTAAGGGCGACCGGACTAGCGGGGGTTGCAGATACGCAGTATTTT

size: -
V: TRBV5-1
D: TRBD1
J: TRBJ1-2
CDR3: CASSLGQGPAGYTF
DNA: TGCGCCAGCAGCTTGGGACAGGGCCCCGCTGGCTACACCTTC

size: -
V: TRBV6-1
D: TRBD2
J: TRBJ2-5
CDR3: CASSEARLAGSRYF
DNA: TGTGCCAGCAGTGAAGCGCGACTAGCGGGGTCGCGGTACTTC

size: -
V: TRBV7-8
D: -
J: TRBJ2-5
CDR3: CASSRSRAGRFQETQYF
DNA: TGTGCCAGCAGCCGCAGTAGGGCGGGGAGGTTCCAAGAGACCCAGTACTTC

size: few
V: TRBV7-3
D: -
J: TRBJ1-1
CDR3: CASSSDRNTEAFF
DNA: TGTGCCAGCAGCTCCGACAGGAACACTGAAGCTTTCTTT